This is a list of T cell receptor beta chains from one sample in a study of OX40 agonist ivuxolimab in advanced cancers. The data were produced by immunoSEQ multiplex PCR, yet TCRdb's version contains in-frame clones alone and is incomplete. This sample has 50,000 or so clones; 85% to 95% occur once, and the top ten carry around 9.3%. The specimen was CD4+ or CD8+ T cells sorted from blood, collected in a trial of the OX40 agonist ivuxolimab. Every receptor here comes from an adult with an advanced solid tumor such as melanoma, head and neck, liver or kidney cancer. Each CDR3 is given with its conserved first and last residue.

V gene | CDR3 protein
TRBV13 | CASSLREGNEQFF
TRBV19 | CASSMPGQGDQPQHF
TRBV7-9 | CASSLLPSHHNEQFF
TRBV19 | CATGHSYEQYF
TRBV7-2 | CASSFGWGDEKLFF
TRBV4-1 | CASSPGSNPGVNTEAFF
TRBV6-5 | CASSFGTGGADTQYF
TRBV5-1 | CASSLALQGMNTEAFF
TRBV10-3 | CAISERDRGRTSNQPQHF
TRBV29-1 | CSVEEGSGANVLTF
TRBV30 | CAWSVTTLEQYF
TRBV27 | CASSLLGTGSTYEQYF
TRBV11-1 | CASSPFWTLNEQFF
TRBV5-6 | CASSLEGQFIGNTEAFF
TRBV2 | CASNPGLYEQYF
TRBV7-3 | CASSSDLADTQYF
TRBV14 | CASSQEGEFGGAYTDTQYF
TRBV4-1 | CASSQVSYQTGNTIYF
TRBV7-9 | CASSFLDSYEQYF
TRBV9 | CASSGDRGRGYGYTF
TRBV6-5 | CASSYSSNQPQHF
TRBV30 | CAWSEGVGGNEKLFF
TRBV15 | CATSSGDRVHGYTF
TRBV18 | CASSPSGGADEKLFF
TRBV30 | CAWGTGRSYNEQFF
TRBV6-5 | CASSYGGTEAFF
TRBV29-1 | CSVLTGNTEAFF
TRBV14 | CASSLRDSGYYEQYF
TRBV9 | CASSVGGLAGNEQFF
TRBV28 | CASSFWVTNTEAFF
TRBV7-9 | CASSSRPRQGGNTEAFF
TRBV5-1 | CASSLEGTGSFGYTF
TRBV15 | CATSRDRTSGREGTQYF
TRBV4-1 | CASSPTPGTGDSPLHF
TRBV14 | CASSRAGNTGELFF
TRBV30 | CACQILGRAGELFF
TRBV5-6 | CASSLGGEHYEQYF
TRBV6-6 | CASSYSQGIYEQYF
TRBV4-1 | CASSDGSNQPQHF
TRBV11-2 | CASSLGPKVGTEAFF
TRBV14 | CASSPPPWERESEKLFF
TRBV4-3 | CASSHREDIDEQFF
TRBV6-1 | CASSERADAAYEQYF
TRBV4-3 | CASSQGLATHYEQYF
TRBV27 | CASSGGGGRELFF
TRBV6-6 | CASSYSPGRNTEAFF
TRBV19 | CASSLSGGYEQYF
TRBV5-1 | CASPGDSNQPQHF
TRBV7-9 | CASRGTGRTQYF
TRBV14 | CASSHPLTGQGYGYTF
TRBV28 | CASRGTLQVVAEAFF
TRBV7-3 | CASSLTRKQGEDYGYTF
TRBV5-4 | CASSLGPSGSSYEQYF
TRBV7-9 | CASGTISYEQYF
TRBV4-2 | CASSQERGADEKLFF
TRBV7-8 | CASSLPRRTTTSSYNEQFF
TRBV7-9 | CASSLTNTGELFF
TRBV6-5 | CASSWRQGNEQYF
TRBV9 | CASSQGVNTEAFF
TRBV19 | CATTPGQGAMTEAFF